The TCR beta chain under discussion was sequenced for a study of blood T cell repertoires in COVID-19. The protocol was immunoSEQ multiplex PCR, while the TCRdb copy is restricted to in-frame clones and leaves out a portion. The data contain just over 95,000 clones, around 87% of them singletons. Between the trimmed V and J ends, which lost 10 bases and 2 bases, there was a span of 12 bases. Germline-derived CDR1 and CDR2 are SGHAT and FQNNGV. The CDR3 runs to 12 residues. This rearrangement joins TRBV11-2 to TRBJ2-7, with D tentatively TRBD1 (6 bases). The sequence was collected from a human donor in a cohort sampled during active COVID-19. Sequenced input: peripheral blood. The CDR3 DNA reads as TGTGCCACCGGACAGTTAACCTACGAGCAGTACTTC. This translates into CATGQLTYEQYF.